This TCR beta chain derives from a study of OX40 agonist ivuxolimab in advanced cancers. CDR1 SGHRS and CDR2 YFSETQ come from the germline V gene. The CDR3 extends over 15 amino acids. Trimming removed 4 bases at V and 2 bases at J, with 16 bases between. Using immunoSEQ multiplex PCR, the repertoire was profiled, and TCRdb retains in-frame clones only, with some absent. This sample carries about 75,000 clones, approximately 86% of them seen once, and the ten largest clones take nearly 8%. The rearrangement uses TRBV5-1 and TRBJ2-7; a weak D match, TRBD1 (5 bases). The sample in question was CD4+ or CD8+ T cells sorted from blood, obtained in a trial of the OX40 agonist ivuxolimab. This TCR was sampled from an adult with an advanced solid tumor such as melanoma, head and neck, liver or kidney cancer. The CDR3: CASSLNRSPTYEQYF. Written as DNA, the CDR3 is TGCGCCAGCAGCCTAAACAGGAGCCCAACCTACGAGCAGTACTTC.